Listed here are 29 T cell receptor beta chains from one sample, sequenced in a study of blood T cell repertoires in COVID-19 (dated by TCRdb to 2020 to 2021). Libraries were constructed by the immunoSEQ multiplex PCR assay. This immuneACCESS table, as held by TCRdb, lists in-frame sequences with V and J called but not all clones. Of the missing ones, under half trace to an unresolved V gene in checked studies; the others have no known cause. The sample yields 240,000 or so clones; more than 85% were counted once. The ten largest make up under 10% of the sample. The sample was PBMCs or T cells enriched from blood (not recorded which). The receptors stem from a man aged 35 to 55 who had recovered from COVID-19.

CDR3 sequence (DNA): TGTGCCAGCAGTAAGCAAATAACAGGGTACGAGCAGTACTTC. Encoded protein: CASSKQITGYEQYF. V and J are TRBV6-5 and TRBJ2-7; a possible D gene is TRBD1 (6 bases). This CDR3 contains 14 residues. V was cut by 5 bases and J by 4 bases, with 15 bases left in between. Germline lookup yields CDR1 MNHEY and CDR2 SVGAGI.

This sequence joins TRBV7-3 and TRBJ1-1; the D gene is possibly TRBD1 (5 bases). The CDR3 runs to 14 residues. Germline assignment: CDR1 SGHTA and CDR2 FQGTGA. V lost 1 base and J lost 5, with 11 bases in between. CDR3 coding DNA: TGTGCCAGCAGCTTAAGCGGGGGTTCGACTGAAGCTTTCTTT. Encoded protein: CASSLSGGSTEAFF.

The V gene is TRBV2, the J gene TRBJ1-2; TRBD1 agrees at 8 bases. With V trimmed by 7 bases and J by 5 bases, 6 bases remained unmatched. Germline V CDR1 and CDR2: SNHLY, FYNNEI. CDR3 size: 13 residues. The CDR3 bases are TGTGCCAGCACCCAGACAGGGGAATATGGCTACACCTTC. Translating gives CASTQTGEYGYTF.

This sequence joins TRBV21-1 and TRBJ1-5; TRBD1 is the table's D call, not checked against the DNA. TRBV21-1 is a pseudogene locus. CDR3 size: 15 residues. The CDR3 reads CASSASRVSNQPQHF. The CDR3 DNA is TGTGCCAGCAGCGCCTCCAGGGTTAGCAATCAGCCCCAGCATTTT.

The chain recombines TRBV28 with TRBJ2-3, with 8 bases that match TRBD2. CDR1 is MDHEN and CDR2 is SYDVKM in the germline V gene. The CDR3 runs 16 residues. V lost 2 bases, J lost 4 bases, and 8 bases stayed unmatched. The CDR3: CASSLVPRGGPDTQYF. CDR3 DNA: TGTGCCAGCAGTTTAGTCCCTCGGGGGGGCCCAGATACGCAGTATTTT.

In its sample, this clone was seen many times. V is TRBV4-3 and J is TRBJ1-1; D is undetermined. This CDR3 comprises 17 residues. The germline V and J ends were trimmed by 0 bases and 5 bases, with 19 bases remaining between them. Germline V gene sequence: CDR1 LGHNA, CDR2 YSLEER. The DNA of the CDR3 is TGCGCCAGCAGCCAAGATTTGCGGGCTTCCGGTGGGACTGAAGCTTTCTTT. It encodes CASSQDLRASGGTEAFF.

This clone was recorded only once. The chain uses TRBV4-1 and TRBJ2-1, with TRBD1 identical over 7 bases. Germline V gene data show CDR1 as MGHRA and CDR2 as YSYEKL. This CDR3 contains 15 residues. V lost 5 bases and J lost 4; bases outside the gene matches: 8. Here the CDR3 reads CASSTRTGDYNEQFF. The CDR3 nucleotides are TGCGCCAGCAGCACACGGACAGGAGATTACAATGAGCAGTTCTTC.

This chain uses TRBV5-1 with TRBJ2-6; unclear D gene. Trimming pared 5 bases from V and 0 bases from J, leaving 6 bases between. This CDR3 spans 14 amino acids. CDR1 and CDR2 from the germline V gene are SGHRS and YFSETQ. CDR3 amino acids: CASRVDSGANVLTF. CDR3 nucleotides: TGCGCCAGCAGGGTAGACTCTGGGGCCAACGTCCTGACTTTC.

The chain joins TRBV18 to TRBJ2-7; TRBD1 matches 9 bases. With 4 bases clipped from V and 1 base from J, the junction kept 11 bases outside the gene matches. The CDR3 totals 17 residues. Germline values: CDR1 KGHSH, CDR2 LQKENI. CDR3 residues: CASSRLPGTGTSYEQYF. Written as DNA, the CDR3 is TGTGCCAGCTCACGACTACCCGGGACAGGGACTTCCTACGAGCAGTACTTC. Combining the CDR3 with reference TRBV18 and TRBJ2-7 gives the whole variable domain NAGVMQNPRHLVRRRGQEARLRCSPMKGHSHVYWYRQLPEEGLKFMVYLQKENIIDESGMPKERFSAEFPKEGPSILRIQQVVRGDSAAYFCASSRLPGTGTSYEQYFGPGTRLTVT.

The rearrangement joins TRBV7-8 to TRBJ2-2; weak D call: TRBD1 (5 bases). V was trimmed by 1 base and J by 1 base, leaving 10 bases between them. The CDR3 has 16 residues. The germline V gene has CDR1 SGHVS and CDR2 FQNEAQ. The CDR3 here is CASSLVAGQNTGELFF. DNA of the CDR3: TGTGCCAGCAGCTTAGTGGCAGGGCAGAACACCGGGGAGCTGTTTTTT.

This clone appeared once. The rearrangement joins TRBV7-3 to TRBJ1-2; 8 bases match TRBD1. V shed 8 bases, J shed 7 bases, and the junction held 9 bases outside the gene matches. In germline, CDR1 is SGHTA, CDR2 FQGTGA. This CDR3 is built from 13 residues. CDR3 loop: CASGPQGAIGYTF. DNA for the CDR3: TGTGCCAGCGGACCGCAGGGGGCGATTGGCTACACCTTC.

This clone has just a few counts. The CDR3 loop reads CARSTPGGGHYGYTF. CDR3 nucleotides: TGTGCCAGATCAACCCCGGGGGGGGGACACTATGGCTACACCTTC. The chain has TRBV6-4 and TRBJ1-2; D is perhaps TRBD1 (5 bases). The V gene's germline CDR1 is MRHNA and CDR2 SNTAGT. The CDR3 covers 15 residues. Trimming took off 9 bases at V and 3 bases at J, with 20 bases between the two ends.

The chain carries TRBV4-3 and TRBJ1-4; D possibly corresponds to TRBD1 (6 bases). Deletions cut 5 bases from V and 3 bases from J, with 19 bases between. Germline V gives CDR1 LGHNA, CDR2 YSLEER. The CDR3 is made up of 17 amino acids. CDR3 loop: CASSRVDLDRPNEKLFF. In nucleotides, the CDR3 is TGCGCCAGCAGCAGGGTAGACCTGGACAGACCTAATGAAAAACTGTTTTTT.

This clone was counted a single time. This chain joins TRBV7-9 and TRBJ2-7; D gene uncertain. The germline gives CDR1 SEHNR, CDR2 FQNEAQ (reference sequence). This CDR3 contains 14 residues. Trimming stripped 0 bases from V and 2 bases from J, with 8 bases between. The CDR3 nucleotides read TGTGCCAGCAGCTTAGCCGTAGTGGCCTACGAGCAGTACTTC. Its protein is CASSLAVVAYEQYF.

This clone came up a few times. The rearrangement uses TRBV15 and TRBJ1-2, with TRBD1 matching 7 bases. CDR3 length equals 15 residues. Germline lookup yields CDR1 LNHNV and CDR2 YYDKDF (reference sequence). V was pared by 4 bases and J by 2 bases, with 7 bases of the junction left unmatched. CDR3 sequence reads: CATSTLRDRNYGYTF. As DNA, the CDR3 is TGTGCCACCAGCACCCTAAGGGACAGAAACTATGGCTACACCTTC.

The V gene is TRBV30, the J gene TRBJ2-1; D might be TRBD1 (6 bases). V lost 4 bases, J lost 5 bases, and 12 bases lay in between. The CDR3 spans 13 residues. CDR1 and CDR2 from the germline V gene are GTSNPN and SVGIG (reference sequence). CDR3: CAWNLRGNNEQFF. The CDR3 DNA reads TGTGCCTGGAACCTGAGGGGGAACAATGAGCAGTTCTTC.

This chain links TRBV4-3 with TRBJ2-3, with TRBD2 matching over 12 bases. This CDR3 comprises 18 residues. Germline V gives CDR1 LGHNA, CDR2 YSLEER. Trimming at V came to 1 base and at J to 4 bases, leaving 9 bases not matched to a gene. The CDR3 coding sequence is TGCGCCAGCAGCCAAGTTTTAGATACTAGCGGGAGGTCAGATACGCAGTATTTT. This translates into CASSQVLDTSGRSDTQYF.

The CDR3 bases are TGCGCCAGCAGTGTTGCCAGTGATAATTCACCCCTCCACTTT. Residues: CASSVASDNSPLHF. The chain is built from TRBV10-2 and TRBJ1-6; D is unclear. Germline CDR1 WSHSY, CDR2 SAAADI. The CDR3 contains 14 residues. Trimming pared 4 bases from V and 5 bases from J, leaving 9 bases between.

V and J are TRBV4-3 and TRBJ2-3; D is ambiguous. Trimming cost V 0 bases and J 2 bases, with 9 bases left between them. CDR1 and CDR2 (germline): LGHNA, YSLEER. The CDR3 spans 15 residues. The DNA of the CDR3 is TGCGCCAGCAGCCAAGACTCACTAAACACAGATACGCAGTATTTT. Its translation: CASSQDSLNTDTQYF.

The gene calls are TRBV6-6 and TRBJ1-2; TRBD1 matches 7 bases. The CDR3 is 14 amino acids. V was pared by 0 bases and J by 7 bases, with 5 bases of the junction left unmatched. Germline loops: CDR1 MNHNY, CDR2 SVGAGI (reference sequence). The CDR3 loop is CASSYSGDSLGYTF. The CDR3 nucleotides read TGTGCCAGCAGTTACTCCGGGGACAGCCTTGGCTACACCTTC.

This rearrangement joins TRBV15 to TRBJ2-3; maybe TRBD1 (6 bases). CDR3 size: 15 residues. Germline V lookup: CDR1 LNHNV, CDR2 YYDKDF (reference sequence). Trimming removed 3 bases from V and 0 bases from J, with 10 bases in between. In nucleotides, the CDR3 is TGTGCCACCAGCAGCCGGGACAAAAGCACAGATACGCAGTATTTT. It yields the protein CATSSRDKSTDTQYF.

The CDR3 spells CASSQDITSPNEQFF. DNA for the CDR3: TGCGCCAGCAGCCAAGATATTACTAGCCCGAATGAGCAGTTCTTC. This rearrangement joins TRBV4-1 to TRBJ2-1; tentatively, D is TRBD2 (6 bases). V was cut by 0 bases and J by 7 bases, with 13 bases left in between. CDR1 MGHRA and CDR2 YSYEKL come from the germline V gene. The CDR3 has 15 amino acids.

The genes are TRBV11-3 and TRBJ2-1; TRBD1 aligns across 10 bases. The CDR3 spans 16 residues. The junction had 10 bases not matched to a gene; V was cut back by 5 bases and J by 6 bases. In germline, CDR1 is SGHNT, CDR2 YENEEA. The CDR3 DNA is TGTGCCAGCAGCCGAAGACAGGGGGCGATGGGCAATGAGCAGTTCTTC. Its protein is CASSRRQGAMGNEQFF.

The V gene is TRBV3-1 (or the pseudogene TRBV3-2), the J gene TRBJ2-7; TRBD1 matches 9 bases. The CDR3 spans 14 residues. V lost 3 bases to trimming and J lost 3 bases; unmatched junction nucleotides: 3. Germline assignment: CDR1 LGHDT and CDR2 YNNKEL (reference sequence). This CDR3 reads CASSQDRGLYEQYF. Here the CDR3 DNA reads TGTGCCAGCAGCCAGGACAGGGGCCTCTACGAGCAGTACTTC.

This rearrangement joins TRBV11-1 to TRBJ1-1, with no clear D. Looked up from germline, CDR1 is SGHAT and CDR2 is FQDESV (reference sequence). CDR3 length: 15 amino acids. With 8 bases removed from V and 1 base from J, the gap between germline ends came to 17 bases. The CDR3 loop reads CASGVGYTANTEAFF. CDR3 DNA sequence: TGTGCCAGCGGCGTCGGTTATACAGCGAACACTGAAGCTTTCTTT.

V is TRBV5-1 and J is TRBJ1-6; 9 bases agree with TRBD1. The CDR3 loop spans 15 amino acids. Germline V lookup: CDR1 SGHRS, CDR2 YFSETQ. J gave up 10 bases and V 0 bases, and 5 bases lay outside the gene matches. The CDR3 nucleotides are TGCGCCAGCAGCTTGGGGGGGACAGGGAGGTCACCCCTCCACTTT. It yields the protein CASSLGGTGRSPLHF. Using reference TRBV5-1 and TRBJ1-6 for the parts outside the CDR3, the full variable domain is KAGVTQTPRYLIKTRGQQVTLSCSPISGHRSVSWYQQTPGQGLQFLFEYFSETQRNKGNFPGRFSGRQFSNSRSEMNVSTLELGDSALYLCASSLGGTGRSPLHFGNGTRLTVT.

V and J are TRBV15 and TRBJ1-1; D unresolved. The germline V gene encodes CDR1 LNHNV and CDR2 YYDKDF (reference sequence). CDR3 size: 15 residues. V was shortened by 2 bases and J by 1 base, with 11 bases between the two germline ends. The CDR3 DNA reads as TGTGCCACCAGCAGACCCTCCCCCCGGAACACTGAAGCTTTCTTT. It specifies CATSRPSPRNTEAFF.

V usage is TRBV11-2 and J usage is TRBJ1-1, with D perhaps matching TRBD1 (6 bases). The ends were cut back, 5 bases at V and 5 bases at J, with 18 bases in the middle. CDR3 size: 15 residues. Germline V gene data show CDR1 as SGHAT and CDR2 as FQNNGV. This chain's CDR3 is CASSLPQGRRTEAFF. The DNA for the CDR3 is TGTGCCAGCAGCCTCCCCCAGGGGCGGAGGACTGAAGCTTTCTTT.

The chain couples TRBV13 to TRBJ2-4, with 7 bases fitting TRBD2. This CDR3 is 13 amino acids long. V was clipped by 3 bases and J by 7 bases; unmatched bases: 3. In germline, CDR1 is PRHDT, CDR2 FYEKMQ (reference sequence). CDR3 nucleotide sequence: TGTGCCAGCAGCTTGCAGGGAGGGAACATTCAGTACTTC. Translating gives CASSLQGGNIQYF.